This T cell receptor (beta chain) was profiled in a study of PD-1 blockade in classical Hodgkin lymphoma. General observations from the study: CD8+ TCR diversity did not rise significantly by C4D1, unlike CD4+. Prior therapy or disease activity may underlie the repertoire differences, whose causes remain undefined.

Documented time point: cycle 4 day 1 (C4D1), after about 6 weeks of nivolumab. Relapse was seen in all patients after autologous stem cell transplantation, and brentuximab vedotin exposure was variable. In the case of this clone: Its antigen is undetermined.

Measured with immunoSEQ multiplex PCR; TCRdb has only the in-frame clones, and not every one. The sample has 90,000 or so clones, roughly 78% seen once. Germline values: CDR1 ENHRY, CDR2 SYGVKD. V was shortened by 3 bases and J by 4 bases, with 12 bases between the two germline ends. This CDR3 contains 14 residues. The TCR originated in a human donor with classical Hodgkin lymphoma. This specimen consisted of peripheral blood mononuclear cells (PBMCs), obtained before the fourth cycle of nivolumab. This chain uses TRBV10-3 with TRBJ1-2; the D is unclear. The CDR3 sequence: CAISEGMRVYGYTF. Here the CDR3 DNA reads TGTGCCATCAGTGAAGGGATGAGGGTCTATGGCTACACCTTC.